Here is one T cell receptor beta chain with its context. What it recognizes is unknown. Unique molecular identifiers were in the cDNA, with template-switch universal primer binding. TCRdb ran MiXCR on the 5' RACE reads and lists one entry per CDR3 protein. The sample holds 420,000 or so distinct CDR3 sequences, around 18% seen once. The record originates from a study of identical twins. The study, taken as a whole, reports: Clonotypes of the beta chain that were abundant in cord blood carried fewer insertions (memory repertoires showed none).

The V and J ends lost 2 bases and 4 bases respectively, with 9 bases between them. The CDR3 has 13 residues. Germline V gene sequence: CDR1 MRHNA, CDR2 SNTAGT. Source material: naive T cells sorted from blood. The sequence derives from a man aged 45-60 years in good health. This chain joins TRBV6-4 and TRBJ2-7; weak D call: TRBD1 (5 bases). This chain's CDR3 is CASSDAGQYEQYF. CDR3 in DNA: TGTGCCAGCAGTGACGCAGGGCAGTACGAGCAGTACTTC.